Below, 21 T cell receptor beta chains from the same sample are listed, as sequenced in a study of vaccination and CD4 T cells after COVID-19. The treatment here: approximately 10-day PBMC culture with coronavirus spike peptide pools or control peptides (ViraFEST assay). Their specific antigens are unknown. The Oncomine TCR Beta short-read assay sequenced DNA from cultured CD4+ T cells. TCRdb re-derived calls from the PCR reads in MiXCR, one entry per CDR3 protein. The sample carries 14,000 to 15,000 distinct CDR3 sequences, 40% to 50% recorded once. Input material: CD4+ T cells from blood, cultured in vitro. The receptors shown here come from a human donor who had recovered from COVID-19.

The rearrangement links TRBV6-1 to TRBJ1-6; TRBD1 is a possible D gene (6 bases). CDR1 and CDR2 from the germline V gene are MNHNS and SASEGT. Deletions cut 7 bases from V and 0 bases from J, with 13 bases between. The CDR3 is 16 residues long. The CDR3 sequence: CASNNRGSSYNSPLHF. CDR3 DNA sequence: TGTGCCAGCAACAATAGGGGGAGCTCCTATAATTCACCCCTCCACTTT.

This clonotype was detected a few times. The J gene is TRBJ1-1, the V gene TRBV20-1, with 7 bases that match TRBD1. Germline trimming cut 1 base from V and 2 bases from J; bases unmatched to any gene: 4. Germline-derived CDR1 and CDR2 are DFQATT and SNEGSKA (reference sequence). CDR3 length: 14 residues. The CDR3 DNA is TGCAGTGCTAGAGGAGGGACAGCAAACACTGAAGCTTTCTTT. Its translation: CSARGGTANTEAFF.

This clonotype appeared a few times. The rearrangement links TRBV19 to TRBJ1-1, with unresolved D. The germline V gene encodes CDR1 LNHDA and CDR2 SQIVND (reference sequence). CDR3 length: 14 residues. V was shortened by 3 bases and J by 1 base, with 9 bases between the two germline ends. The CDR3 region is CASSIGAGNTEAFF. Here the CDR3 DNA reads TGTGCCAGTAGTATTGGAGCAGGGAACACTGAAGCTTTCTTT.

The DNA of the CDR3 is TGTGCCAGCGGCCTGGGGGGTGTAGAGGGCTACACCTTC. This gives the protein CASGLGGVEGYTF. The chain employs TRBV2 and TRBJ1-2; possible D gene TRBD1, 5 bases. This CDR3 is built from 13 residues. The V and J ends lost 8 bases and 8 bases respectively, with 18 bases between them. Germline assignment: CDR1 SNHLY and CDR2 FYNNEI.

The V and J genes are TRBV6-1 and TRBJ1-4; a possible D gene is TRBD1 (6 bases). The CDR3 has 16 amino acids. The V gene's germline CDR1 is MNHNS and CDR2 SASEGT. Trimming pared 6 bases from V and 4 bases from J, leaving 18 bases between. DNA for the CDR3: TGTGCCAGCAGCAGACCAGGAAGGGGGGGTAATGAAAAACTGTTTTTT. Translation: CASSRPGRGGNEKLFF.

This clonotype appeared a single time. The chain combines TRBV30 with TRBJ1-1; TRBD1 might be the D (6 bases). Trimming cost V 5 bases and J 1 base, with 11 bases left between them. CDR1 and CDR2 (germline): GTSNPN, SVGIG (reference sequence). The length of the CDR3 is 13 residues. CDR3: CAWSKGQNTEAFF. CDR3 nucleotide sequence: TGTGCCTGGTCGAAGGGACAGAACACTGAAGCTTTCTTT.

This clonotype occurred a few times. The chain is built from TRBV7-6 and TRBJ2-5, with 7 positions matching TRBD1. V lost 1 base and J lost 1; bases outside the gene matches: 3. This CDR3 contains 15 residues. Germline lookup yields CDR1 SGHVS and CDR2 FNYEAQ. For the CDR3, the DNA is TGTGCCAGCAGCTTAGGGGGACAGATCCAAGAGACCCAGTACTTC. Its protein product is CASSLGGQIQETQYF.

V usage is TRBV21-1 and J usage is TRBJ1-5. TRBV21-1 is flagged as a pseudogene. The CDR3 spans 15 residues. The CDR3 loop is CASSTRIQCLGPQHF. In DNA, the CDR3 is TGTGCCAGCAGCACGAGGATCCAATGCCTTGGACCCCAGCATTTT.

Written as DNA, the CDR3 is TGCAGTGCCTCTAATAGGCGGACAGGGGTCACTGAAGCTTTCTTT. It is translated as CSASNRRTGVTEAFF. The chain couples TRBV20-1 to TRBJ1-1, with 9 bases identical to TRBD1. The CDR3 runs 15 residues. V was clipped by 6 bases and J by 4 bases; unmatched bases: 12. CDR1 and CDR2 from the germline V gene are DFQATT and SNEGSKA (reference sequence).

The chain links TRBV29-1 to TRBJ1-4, with D perhaps TRBD1 (5 bases). V was trimmed by 3 bases and J by 9 bases, leaving 11 bases between them. Germline assignment: CDR1 SQVTM and CDR2 ANQGSEA. The CDR3 sequence is 12 residues long. Here the CDR3 reads CSVDQGLQKLFF. CDR3 bases: TGCAGCGTTGATCAGGGCCTTCAAAAACTGTTTTTT.

This clonotype turned up a few times. The CDR3: CASSPPGRADYGYTF. The CDR3 DNA reads as TGTGCCAGCTCACCACCCGGACGGGCGGACTATGGCTACACCTTC. The gene calls are TRBV18 and TRBJ1-2; D not resolved. There are 15 residues in the CDR3. Germline values: CDR1 KGHSH, CDR2 LQKENI. The V end lost 0 bases, the J end lost 3 bases, and 11 bases lay between the germline ends.

The rearrangement uses TRBV7-2 and TRBJ1-2; a possible D gene is TRBD1 (5 bases). V was trimmed by 4 bases and J by 1 base, leaving 10 bases between them. This CDR3 is built from 14 residues. Per germline, CDR1 SGHTA and CDR2 FQGNSA. The CDR3 loop reads CASSYRDGNYGYTF. CDR3 in DNA: TGTGCCAGCAGCTACCGGGACGGTAACTATGGCTACACCTTC.

The chain has TRBV7-3 and TRBJ2-5; D perhaps matches TRBD2 (6 bases). CDR1 and CDR2 (germline): SGHTA, FQGTGA. Trimming cost V 0 bases and J 7 bases, with 12 bases left between them. The CDR3 totals 14 residues. CDR3 sequence: CASSLTGEDGTQYF. CDR3 DNA: TGTGCCAGCAGCTTAACCGGGGAGGACGGGACCCAGTACTTC.

This clonotype was picked up a small number of times. This chain links TRBV19 with TRBJ1-2, with D maybe TRBD1 (6 bases). Trimming took 7 bases from V and 4 from J, leaving 16 bases between them. Germline-derived CDR1 and CDR2 are LNHDA and SQIVND (reference sequence). This CDR3 comprises 14 residues. The CDR3 coding sequence is TGTGCCAGTACTCCGACAGGAGAGGTCTATGGCTACACCTTC. Protein product: CASTPTGEVYGYTF.

This clonotype came up a few times. The chain carries TRBV27 and TRBJ2-2; unclear D gene. This CDR3 spans 17 amino acids. Trimming left V 3 bases short and J 4 bases short, with 18 bases between. In germline, CDR1 is MNHEY, CDR2 SMNVEV (reference sequence). The chain's CDR3 is CASSFRWINRGTGELFF. The CDR3 bases are TGTGCCAGCAGTTTTCGTTGGATAAACCGAGGCACCGGGGAGCTGTTTTTT.

The chain uses TRBV29-1 and TRBJ1-1, with TRBD1 as a possible D gene (5 bases). Trimming took 6 bases from V and 0 from J, leaving 17 bases between them. Germline CDR1 reads SQVTM; CDR2 reads ANQGSEA. The CDR3 has 15 residues. The CDR3 DNA reads as TGCAGCGTAGGCAGGGTCGGCTGGTTGAACACTGAAGCTTTCTTT. This gives the protein CSVGRVGWLNTEAFF. The full variable domain, its missing parts supplied by reference TRBV29-1 and TRBJ1-1, is SAVISQKPSRDICQRGTSLTIQCQVDSQVTMMFWYRQQPGQSLTLIATANQGSEATYESGFVIDKFPISRPNLTFSTLTVSNMSPEDSSIYLCSVGRVGWLNTEAFFGQGTRLTVV.

The CDR3 region is CASSARDLHPGADTQYF. As DNA, the CDR3 is TGTGCCAGCAGCGCCCGGGACCTCCACCCGGGGGCAGATACGCAGTATTTT. The chain recombines TRBV21-1 with TRBJ2-3; TRBD1 is the table's D call and was not checked against the DNA. TRBV21-1 is termed a pseudogene. The CDR3 length is 17 residues.

The rearrangement links TRBV20-1 to TRBJ2-3; TRBD2 agrees at 9 bases. The V gene end was trimmed by 1 base and the J gene end by 5 bases; junction bases not matched to a gene: 13. This CDR3 has 17 amino acids. Germline CDR1 and CDR2: DFQATT and SNEGSKA (reference sequence). The CDR3 coding sequence is TGCAGTGCTAGAGCGGTCCCGCGGGAGGGCCGTAGAGATACGCAGTATTTT. This codes for CSARAVPREGRRDTQYF.

By sample fraction, this clonotype is medium-sized. The chain is built from TRBV5-4 and TRBJ2-3; D possibly matches TRBD1 or TRBD2 (6 bases each). In germline, CDR1 is SGHNT, CDR2 YYREEE (reference sequence). With 4 bases removed from V and 1 base from J, the gap between germline ends came to 16 bases. The CDR3 runs 16 residues. In DNA form, the CDR3 reads TGTGCCAGCAGCCCGGATGGGGGGCCGGGCACAGATACGCAGTATTTT. Protein product: CASSPDGGPGTDTQYF. The variable domain in full, completed from reference TRBV5-4 and TRBJ2-3, reads ETGVTQSPTHLIKTRGQQVTLRCSSQSGHNTVSWYQQALGQGPQFIFQYYREEENGRGNFPPRFSGLQFPNYSSELNVNALELDDSALYLCASSPDGGPGTDTQYFGPGTRLTVL.

The chain couples TRBV5-4 to TRBJ2-1; the match to TRBD2 covers 7 bases. Trimming cost V 3 bases and J 2 bases; bases outside gene matches: 8. Looked up from germline, CDR1 is SGHNT and CDR2 is YYREEE (reference sequence). The CDR3 covers 16 residues. The CDR3 DNA sequence: TGTGCCAGCAGCTGGAGTGGAGCGGGGACCTACAATGAGCAGTTCTTC. This codes for CASSWSGAGTYNEQFF.

This clonotype has a handful of counts. J is TRBJ2-3 and V is TRBV12-3 or TRBV12-4; the D call may be TRBD1 or TRBD2 (5 bases each). This CDR3 has 15 amino acids. V was pared by 4 bases and J by 1 base, with 12 bases between. The CDR3 bases are TGTGCCAGCAGTTCGAACACGGGGCGCACAGATACGCAGTATTTT. Its translation: CASSSNTGRTDTQYF.